This entry is about one TCR beta chain. The antigen is not known. The source of the sample is a study of cytomegalovirus exposure and HLA in healthy donors. Primers for the PCR totalled 60 Vbeta and 13 Jbeta. Only in-frame clones appear in the TCRdb table, and some are missing; sequencing was by immunoSEQ multiplex PCR. The data hold fewer than 120,000 clones, with about three quarters observed a single time. V lost 0 bases and J 1 base, leaving 10 bases between the germline ends. The CDR3 has 16 residues. Per germline, CDR1 MNHEY and CDR2 SVGAGI. Study-wide points: Serostatus for CMV was the only available immune exposure information. Sequencing likely produced, as an artifact, a cluster of highly shared sequence variants. In a later analysis, TCR beta V- and J-gene trimming showed a link to a missense DCLRE1C variant. Reportedly, diagnosis of cytomegalovirus status by the classifier showed high specificity and sensitivity.

This sequence originates from a woman aged 60-70 years in good health and CMV-seropositive. The sample consisted of PBMCs. The chain employs TRBV6-5 and TRBJ1-5; D call uncertain. This chain's CDR3 is CASSYSYSLSNQPQHF. The CDR3 nucleotides are TGTGCCAGCAGTTACTCGTACAGTTTAAGCAATCAGCCCCAGCATTTT.